One sample yielded the 17 T cell receptor beta chains listed below, sequenced in a study of human T cells and chemical hapten exposure. Described time point: healthy volunteer bleed at 6 weeks. Before extraction, the whole blood was not fractionated, and total RNA was taken from it. Each CDR3 protein is one row after TCRdb ran MiXCR on the RACE reads. The sample gives 35,000 to 50,000 distinct CDR3 sequences, about 4% of which show up once; 5% to 7% is in the top ten. The sequenced sample consisted of whole blood. The receptor source for this set is a human donor in good health. Some clones in this sample may be carry-over from other donors' samples.

The sample holds many counts of this clonotype. J is TRBJ1-2 and V is TRBV12-3 or TRBV12-4; 8 bases agree with TRBD1. The CDR3 runs 12 residues. The V and J ends lost 6 bases and 4 bases, in that order; junction bases with no gene match: 1. CDR3 nucleotide sequence: TGTGCCAGCAGGGACAGGGCCTATGGCTACACCTTC. This sequence encodes CASRDRAYGYTF.

This clonotype was counted a few times. The V gene is TRBV20-1, the J gene TRBJ2-5, with a weak D call TRBD2 (6 bases). V lost 6 bases and J lost 3, with 11 bases in between. The CDR3 length is 12 residues. Germline-derived CDR1 and CDR2 are DFQATT and SNEGSKA (reference sequence). CDR3 DNA: TGCAGTGCCACCCGCGGGGAAGAGACCCAGTACTTC. This translates into CSATRGEETQYF.

There are many counts of this clonotype. The V and J genes are TRBV12-3 or TRBV12-4 and TRBJ2-3; 7 nucleotides line up with TRBD2. This CDR3 comprises 17 residues. The V and J ends lost 3 bases and 0 bases, in that order; junction bases with no gene match: 9. The CDR3: CASSFRGGGRSTDTQYF. The CDR3 nucleotides are TGTGCCAGCAGTTTCCGGGGCGGGGGTAGAAGCACAGATACGCAGTATTTT.

This clonotype was detected ten times or more. The V gene is TRBV6-5, the J gene TRBJ2-7; the D is unclear. V shed 2 bases and J shed 3 bases, with 17 bases lying between them. The germline V gene has CDR1 MNHEY and CDR2 SVGAGI. This CDR3 spans 16 amino acids. The CDR3 loop reads CASSYPLKKPVYEQYF. As DNA, the CDR3 is TGTGCCAGCAGTTACCCCTTGAAAAAGCCGGTCTACGAGCAGTACTTC.

This clonotype was seen repeatedly, ten times or more. The V and J genes are TRBV5-1 and TRBJ2-5; D tentatively reads TRBD1 or TRBD2 (5 bases each). Germline values: CDR1 SGHRS, CDR2 YFSETQ. The germline V and J ends were trimmed by 4 bases and 2 bases, with 12 bases remaining between them. The CDR3 is made up of 14 amino acids. CDR3 amino acids: CASSRGYRQETQYF. CDR3 nucleotides: TGCGCCAGCAGCCGGGGCTACCGTCAAGAGACCCAGTACTTC.

This clonotype was seen many times. This chain uses TRBV12-3 or TRBV12-4 with TRBJ1-1, with 8 bases fitting TRBD1. Trimming cost V 4 bases and J 6 bases; bases outside gene matches: 10. The CDR3 runs to 15 residues. The CDR3 DNA reads as TGTGCCAGCAGTTCGTGGACAGGGAAGGGAGCTGAAGCTTTCTTT. It translates to CASSSWTGKGAEAFF.

This clonotype was seen a few times. The rearrangement joins TRBV2 to TRBJ2-3; D not certain. This CDR3 is built from 11 residues. Germline V gene lookup returns CDR1 SNHLY and CDR2 FYNNEI. With 11 bases removed from V and 3 bases from J, the gap between germline ends came to 9 bases. CDR3 sequence: CASGLTDTQYF. CDR3 nucleotide sequence: TGTGCCTCCGGGCTAACAGATACGCAGTATTTT.

In its sample, this clonotype was seen many times. This chain links TRBV29-1 with TRBJ2-6; tentatively, D is TRBD2 (6 bases). CDR3 length equals 14 residues. V lost 6 bases, J lost 3 bases, and 12 bases lay in between. Germline CDR1 is SQVTM and CDR2 is ANQGSEA. CDR3 loop: CSVGTPGGANVLTF. In DNA form, the CDR3 reads TGCAGCGTCGGGACTCCCGGTGGGGCCAACGTCCTGACTTTC.

This rearrangement joins TRBV27 to TRBJ2-1, with 9 bases fitting TRBD2. The CDR3 has 15 residues. The ends lost 4 bases at V and 4 bases at J; junction bases unmatched: 5. Looked up from germline, CDR1 is MNHEY and CDR2 is SMNVEV (reference sequence). The DNA for the CDR3 is TGTGCCAGCAGTTCCTATAGCGGGGGTTACAATGAGCAGTTCTTC. It translates to CASSSYSGGYNEQFF.

In its sample, this clonotype was seen a few times. This rearrangement joins TRBV6-2 or TRBV6-3 to TRBJ1-1; D not certain. The CDR3 extends over 12 amino acids. V gave up 7 bases and J gave up 2 bases, with 8 bases separating them. Germline loops: CDR1 MNHEY, CDR2 SVGEGT. As DNA, the CDR3 is TGTGCCAGCACCCAAGTTAACACTGAAGCTTTCTTT. Translating it yields CASTQVNTEAFF.

This clonotype was counted at least ten times. Germline and junction disagree at one end, which may indicate a read error. This chain links TRBV28 with TRBJ2-1; 9 bases align to TRBD1. Looked up from germline, CDR1 is MDHEN and CDR2 is SYDVKM. The CDR3 spans 15 residues. CDR3 in amino acids: CASSLLITTGTGWIF. The CDR3 DNA sequence: TGTGCCAGCAGTCTCCTAATTACCACCGGGACAGGGTGGATCTTC.

This clonotype was counted ten times or more. This chain connects TRBV11-1 to TRBJ2-3; 9 bases align to TRBD2. This CDR3 contains 17 residues. The ends lost 5 bases at V and 3 bases at J; junction bases unmatched: 12. Germline values: CDR1 SGHAT, CDR2 FQDESV (reference sequence). The CDR3 is CASSQNRREGRTDTQYF. The CDR3 coding sequence is TGTGCCAGCAGCCAAAACCGGCGGGAGGGCCGGACAGATACGCAGTATTTT. Full variable domain (outside the CDR3, taken from reference TRBV11-1 and TRBJ2-3): EAEVAQSPRYKITEKSQAVAFWCDPISGHATLYWYRQILGQGPELLVQFQDESVVDDSQLPKDRFSAERLKGVDSTLKIQPAELGDSAMYLCASSQNRREGRTDTQYFGPGTRLTVL.

In its sample, this clonotype was seen many times. The CDR3 sequence is CASSLRTSGRRGEQFF. DNA of the CDR3: TGTGCCAGCAGTCTCCGGACTAGCGGGAGGAGGGGTGAGCAGTTCTTC. The chain carries TRBV6-1 and TRBJ2-1; 14 nucleotides match TRBD2. CDR1 and CDR2 from the germline V gene are MNHNS and SASEGT. Trimming cost V 5 bases and J 9 bases; bases outside gene matches: 9. This CDR3 is built from 16 residues.

This clonotype has only a few counts. The chain uses TRBV6-6 and TRBJ2-7; D is possibly TRBD2 (5 bases). CDR1 and CDR2 from the germline V gene are MNHNY and SVGAGI (reference sequence). V lost 8 bases to trimming and J lost 2 bases, with 16 bases between them. This CDR3 is built from 14 residues. The chain's CDR3 is CASAPRVDTYEQYF. CDR3 bases: TGTGCCAGCGCCCCGCGGGTCGATACCTACGAGCAGTACTTC.

This clonotype came up a few times. This chain uses TRBV27 with TRBJ1-2; D is possibly TRBD1 (6 bases). CDR3 size: 14 residues. Looked up from germline, CDR1 is MNHEY and CDR2 is SMNVEV (reference sequence). V was clipped by 3 bases and J by 10 bases, with 18 bases between them. The CDR3 DNA is TGTGCCAGCAGTTTGACCAGGGGACAAATGTCCTACACCTTC. It is translated as CASSLTRGQMSYTF.

This clonotype was seen ten or more times. V and J are TRBV14 and TRBJ2-7; perhaps TRBD2 as D (6 bases). The CDR3 runs to 14 residues. Between the trimmed V and J ends, which lost 1 base and 4 bases, there was a span of 11 bases. Germline V lookup: CDR1 SGHDN, CDR2 FVKESK. The CDR3 spells CASSQGRAAYEQYF. The CDR3 DNA sequence: TGTGCCAGCAGCCAAGGGAGGGCCGCGTACGAGCAGTACTTC.

To note about this clonotype: A much larger clone lies a single base off, so this may be a read error. This chain links TRBV20-1 with TRBJ2-2; D is unclear. Germline loops: CDR1 DFQATT, CDR2 SNEGSKA (reference sequence). This CDR3 has 13 amino acids. The CDR3 sequence is CSAPSFNTEELFF. For the CDR3, the DNA is TGCAGTGCTCCCTCCTTCAACACCGAGGAGCTGTTTTTT.